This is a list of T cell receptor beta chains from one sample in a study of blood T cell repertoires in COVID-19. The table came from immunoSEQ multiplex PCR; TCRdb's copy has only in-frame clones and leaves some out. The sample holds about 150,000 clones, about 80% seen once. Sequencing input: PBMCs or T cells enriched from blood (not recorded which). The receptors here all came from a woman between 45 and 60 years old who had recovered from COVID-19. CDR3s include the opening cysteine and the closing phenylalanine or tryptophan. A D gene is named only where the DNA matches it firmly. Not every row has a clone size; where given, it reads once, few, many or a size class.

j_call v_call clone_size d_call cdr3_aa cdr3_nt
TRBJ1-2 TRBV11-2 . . CASSPRTYGYTF TGTGCCAGCAGCCCGCGTACCTATGGCTACACCTTC
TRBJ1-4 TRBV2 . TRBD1 CASSEFQGAPGVF TGTGCCAGCAGTGAATTTCAGGGGGCGCCGGGGGTTTTT
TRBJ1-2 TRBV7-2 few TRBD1 CASRRRQGARGYTF TGTGCCAGCAGACGCCGGCAGGGGGCGAGAGGCTACACCTTC
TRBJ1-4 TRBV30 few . CAWSVLSRLTEKLFF TGTGCCTGGAGTGTACTGTCCCGTTTAACTGAAAAACTGTTTTTT
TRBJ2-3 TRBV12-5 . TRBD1 CASGLRTGGMQDTQYF TGTGCTAGTGGCCTAAGGACAGGGGGGATGCAAGATACGCAGTATTTT
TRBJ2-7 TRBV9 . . CASSVEEVSYEQYF TGTGCCAGCAGCGTAGAGGAGGTCTCCTACGAGCAGTACTTC
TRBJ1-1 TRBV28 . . CASRTGPSPGNTEAFF TGTGCCAGTCGAACTGGGCCTAGCCCTGGGAACACTGAAGCTTTCTTT
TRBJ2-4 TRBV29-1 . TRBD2 CSTRTSGNIQYF TGCAGCACCCGGACTAGCGGAAACATTCAGTACTTC
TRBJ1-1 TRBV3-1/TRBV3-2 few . CASSQTKEGVAFF TGTGCCAGCAGCCAGACAAAAGAGGGGGTGGCTTTCTTT
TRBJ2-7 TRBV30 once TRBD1 CAWGTGDEQYF TGTGCCTGGGGGACAGGAGACGAGCAGTACTTC
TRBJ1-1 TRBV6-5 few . CASSYSPGGNTEAFF TGTGCCAGCAGTTACTCTCCCGGAGGGAACACTGAAGCTTTCTTT
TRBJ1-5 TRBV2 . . CASSVGGLSNQPQHF TGTGCCAGCAGTGTGGGCGGACTTAGCAATCAGCCCCAGCATTTT
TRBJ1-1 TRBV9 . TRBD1 CASSDGDRGLNTEAFF TGTGCCAGCAGCGATGGGGACAGGGGTTTGAACACTGAAGCTTTCTTT
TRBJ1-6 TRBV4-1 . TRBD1 CASSPGGPISSPLHF TGCGCCAGCAGCCCAGGGGGCCCGATATCCTCACCCCTCCACTTT
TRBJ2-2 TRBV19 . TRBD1 CASSITTGPLNTGELFF TGTGCCAGTAGTATAACGACAGGGCCACTGAACACCGGGGAGCTGTTTTTT
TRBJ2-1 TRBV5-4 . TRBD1 CASSMDRYGEQFF TGTGCCAGCAGCATGGACAGGTACGGTGAGCAGTTCTTC
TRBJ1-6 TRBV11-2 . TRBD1 CASSLQGNSPLHF TGTGCCAGCAGTTTACAGGGGAATTCACCCCTCCACTTT
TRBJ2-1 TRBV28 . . CASSLGGWEQFF TGTGCCAGCAGTTTAGGGGGGTGGGAGCAGTTCTTC
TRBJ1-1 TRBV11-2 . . CASSLFQTIGTEAFF TGTGCCAGCAGCTTATTCCAGACTATTGGGACTGAAGCTTTCTTT
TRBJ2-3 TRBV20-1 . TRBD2 CSASIAGLGTQYF TGCAGTGCTAGTATAGCGGGCCTCGGTACGCAGTATTTT
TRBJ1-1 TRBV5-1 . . CASSVRTADGAFF TGCGCCAGCAGCGTCCGGACTGCGGATGGAGCTTTCTTT
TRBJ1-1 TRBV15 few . CATSRPGHLNTEAFF TGTGCCACCAGCAGACCGGGACACCTGAACACTGAAGCTTTCTTT
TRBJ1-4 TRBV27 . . CASSLSPGMDEKLFF TGTGCCAGCAGTTTAAGCCCAGGGATGGATGAAAAACTGTTTTTT
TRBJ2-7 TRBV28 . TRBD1 CASSLGTAGREQYF TGTGCCAGCAGTTTAGGGACAGCCGGTAGGGAGCAGTACTTC
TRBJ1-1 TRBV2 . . CASSVMRNTEAFF TGTGCCAGCAGTGTAATGCGGAACACTGAAGCTTTCTTT
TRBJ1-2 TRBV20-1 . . CSEPTARGYTF TGCAGTGAGCCGACAGCTCGTGGCTACACCTTC
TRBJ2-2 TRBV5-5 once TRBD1 CASSLSGGANTGELFF TGTGCCAGCAGCTTGTCAGGGGGCGCGAACACCGGGGAGCTGTTTTTT
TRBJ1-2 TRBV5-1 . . CASSLWAEYGYTF TGCGCCAGCAGCTTGTGGGCAGAATATGGCTACACCTTC
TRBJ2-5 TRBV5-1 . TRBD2 CASSFMGLAGGETQYF TGCGCCAGCAGCTTTATGGGACTAGCGGGGGGAGAGACCCAGTACTTC
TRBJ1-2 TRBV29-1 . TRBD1 CSVEAPTGGSFGYTF TGCAGCGTTGAAGCCCCGACAGGGGGCTCGTTTGGCTACACCTTC
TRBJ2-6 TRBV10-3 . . CAISESTRGNFPGANVLTF TGTGCCATCAGTGAGTCGACTCGGGGGAACTTCCCTGGGGCCAACGTCCTGACTTTC
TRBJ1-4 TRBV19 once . CASSSGDPLEKLFF TGTGCCAGTAGTTCCGGGGATCCGTTGGAAAAACTGTTTTTT
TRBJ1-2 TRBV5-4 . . CASSPGGANYGYTF TGTGCCAGCAGCCCTGGCGGTGCAAACTATGGCTACACCTTC
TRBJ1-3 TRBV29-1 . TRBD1 CSVGTGSGNTIYF TGCAGCGTTGGGACAGGGTCTGGAAACACCATATATTTT
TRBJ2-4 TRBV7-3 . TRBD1 CASSSGTELNIQYF TGTGCCAGCAGCTCAGGGACAGAACTAAACATTCAGTACTTC
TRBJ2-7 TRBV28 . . CASSGDRAGGSYEQYF TGTGCCAGCAGTGGGGACAGGGCGGGGGGCTCCTACGAGCAGTACTTC
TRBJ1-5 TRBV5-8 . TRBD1 CASSLEGTGEDLRQPQHF TGTGCCAGCAGCTTGGAGGGGACAGGGGAAGACTTAAGGCAGCCCCAGCATTTT
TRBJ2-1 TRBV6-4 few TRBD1 CASSEGTGGNEQFF TGTGCCAGCAGTGAGGGGACAGGGGGCAATGAGCAGTTCTTC
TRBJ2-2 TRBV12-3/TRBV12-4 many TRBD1 CASRQGGTGELFF TGTGCCAGCAGACAGGGGGGTACCGGGGAGCTGTTTTTT
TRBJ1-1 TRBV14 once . CASSPQGYGTEAFF TGTGCCAGCAGCCCGCAGGGATACGGGACTGAAGCTTTCTTT
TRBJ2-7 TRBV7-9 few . CASSPQREGASYEQYF TGTGCCAGCAGCCCACAGCGAGAAGGGGCGTCCTACGAGCAGTACTTC